The clone carrying this TCR beta chain showed up just once. These data are taken from a study of blood T cell repertoires in COVID-19. The overall study: The study drew acute and convalescent COVID-19 samples from the United States, Italy and Spain. Nucleic acid was either cDNA or gDNA, and it came from T cells, B-cell-depleted T cells, or PBMCs.

This CDR3 comprises 22 residues. Trimming took 5 bases from V and 6 from J; bases not matched to a gene: 33. CDR1 is PRHDT, CDR2 FYEKMQ, per germline (reference sequence). Authors' processing steps: The assay estimated nucleated cells by amplifying reference gene primers. Data came from immunoSEQ multiplex PCR; TCRdb stores just in-frame clones and leaves some out. V, J and clone size reflect that table, while D and trimming were determined from the DNA. Altogether roughly 330,000 clones are present, around nine tenths being singletons, with the ten largest covering 3.5% to 4%. The TCR originated in a woman between 50 and 59 years old with active or convalescent COVID-19. The gene calls are TRBV13 and TRBJ1-2; 7 bases fit TRBD1. Sample: peripheral blood. In DNA form, the CDR3 reads TGTGCCAGCAGCGTTAGGGGCGGGACAGAGCTCTACGATTCGTCTGAGGGGGATGGCTACACCTTC. Amino acids: CASSVRGGTELYDSSEGDGYTF.